The text below deals with one T cell receptor beta chain. Antigen: not known. Trimming stripped 3 bases from V and 0 bases from J, with 15 bases between. The germline V gene has CDR1 SGDLS and CDR2 YYNGEE. The CDR3 is 16 residues long. This sample is drawn from a study of T cells after posttransplantation cyclophosphamide. Findings and caveats of the study: Recipient CMV seropositivity and CMV reactivation strongly tracked TRB clonality. Later post-transplant blood repertoires were often dominated by donor CD8+ memory clones. Tissue-infiltrating T cells from skin or gut overlapped little with blood T cells.

The data were produced by immunoSEQ multiplex PCR, yet TCRdb's version contains in-frame clones alone and is incomplete. The top ten hold approximately 0.8% of the sample, which has about 15,000 clones, roughly four fifths seen once. The sample was memory CD4+ T cells sorted from PBMCs. The sequence came from a man aged 50-60 years in good health, CMV-negative, and a related stem cell transplant donor. The chain has TRBV9 and TRBJ1-2, with D perhaps matching TRBD1 (6 bases). The CDR3 nucleotides read TGTGCCAGCAGCGGGAGACCGGGACACTCTAACTATGGCTACACCTTC. It translates to CASSGRPGHSNYGYTF.